One TCR beta chain is described in this entry. The antigen is not known. This may arise from a read error, as a much more abundant clone is one base away. Profiling relied on immunoSEQ multiplex PCR, and the TCRdb table lists in-frame clones only, not all of them. The sample contains some 450,000 clones, around 77% of which appear only once. This sample was taken from a study of shared clonotypes between healthy human individuals. Whole-study findings and limits: It was only blood that was sampled, and tissue repertoires likely differ.

Sequenced: PBMCs. The receptor's source is a woman in her thirties or forties in good health. Some clones in this sample may be carry-over from other donors' samples.

CDR3 sequence: CASSLASGRVNERFF. The CDR3 bases are TGTGCCAGCAGCTTAGCTAGCGGGAGGGTCAATGAGCGGTTCTTC. The chain links TRBV7-2 to TRBJ2-1, with 11 positions matching TRBD2. The CDR3 loop spans 15 amino acids. Germline lookup yields CDR1 SGHTA and CDR2 FQGNSA.